The 30 T cell receptor beta chains given below trace back to one sample, sequenced in a study of T cell responses to AZD1222 COVID-19 vaccine. TCRdb keeps only in-frame clones here, not all; method: immunoSEQ multiplex PCR. The profile shows 150,000 or so clones, under 95% of them singletons. The material was peripheral blood, obtained on day 0 of MenACWY control vaccination. The origin of the receptors is an adult in good health.

The chain combines TRBV28 with TRBJ1-6; D unclear. This CDR3 spans 15 amino acids. In germline, CDR1 is MDHEN, CDR2 SYDVKM. V lost 4 bases and J lost 7, with 14 bases in between. CDR3 protein: CASSYGPGRNSPLHF. CDR3 nucleotide sequence: TGTGCCAGCAGTTACGGGCCGGGGAGAAATTCACCCCTCCACTTT.

The CDR3 coding sequence is TGTGCCACCAGTGATCGCGACTGGTACGAGCAGTACTTC. Its protein product is CATSDRDWYEQYF. This chain uses TRBV24-1 with TRBJ2-7; no definite D call. This CDR3 region has 13 residues. Trimming left V 3 bases short and J 4 bases short, with 9 bases between. CDR1 KGHDR and CDR2 SFDVKD come from the germline V gene.

V and J are TRBV11-2 and TRBJ1-2, with D maybe TRBD1 (6 bases). V gave up 0 bases and J gave up 2 bases, with 10 bases separating them. The CDR3 is 15 amino acids. From germline, CDR1 is SGHAT and CDR2 FQNNGV. The DNA for the CDR3 is TGTGCCAGCAGCTTAGATCGGGGGGCCAACTATGGCTACACCTTC. It codes for CASSLDRGANYGYTF.

This chain joins TRBV4-1 and TRBJ2-5; possible D gene TRBD2, 5 bases. Trimming pared 1 base from V and 5 bases from J, leaving 11 bases between. Germline V CDR1 and CDR2: MGHRA, YSYEKL. The CDR3 loop spans 14 amino acids. Here the CDR3 DNA reads TGCGCCAGCAGCCAAGGCCTAGCCGAGGAGACCCAGTACTTC. It yields the protein CASSQGLAEETQYF.

This chain uses TRBV6-5 with TRBJ2-7; weak D call: TRBD2 (6 bases). The CDR3 runs to 13 residues. V was trimmed by 2 bases and J by 6 bases, leaving 11 bases between them. Germline CDR1 and CDR2: MNHEY and SVGAGI. The CDR3 DNA sequence: TGTGCCAGCAGTTACGGCGCAGCGGGCGAGCAGTACTTC. It encodes CASSYGAAGEQYF.

The chain has TRBV5-1 and TRBJ2-5; 7 bases are shared with TRBD1. Germline loops: CDR1 SGHRS, CDR2 YFSETQ. Trimming cost V 0 bases and J 4 bases; bases outside gene matches: 6. CDR3 size: 15 residues. CDR3 nucleotide sequence: TGCGCCAGCAGCTTGGGACAGGGTGGGCGAGAGACCCAGTACTTC. The encoded protein is CASSLGQGGRETQYF.

This chain uses TRBV9 with TRBJ1-5, with no clear D. Deletions cut 0 bases from V and 5 bases from J, with 9 bases between. The germline CDR1 and CDR2 sequences are SGDLS and YYNGEE. This CDR3 is 14 amino acids long. CDR3 in amino acids: CASSVDSYYQPQHF. The DNA of the CDR3 is TGTGCCAGCAGCGTAGACAGCTATTATCAGCCCCAGCATTTT.

The chain uses TRBV3-1 (or the pseudogene TRBV3-2) and TRBJ1-4; D gene unclear. Between the trimmed V and J ends, which lost 4 bases and 7 bases, there was a span of 16 bases. The germline gives CDR1 LGHDT, CDR2 YNNKEL (reference sequence). CDR3 length: 15 amino acids. As DNA, the CDR3 is TGTGCCAGCAGCCCAACGACCGCCCCAAGTGAAAAACTGTTTTTT. Amino acid sequence: CASSPTTAPSEKLFF.

The chain couples TRBV11-2 to TRBJ2-7, with TRBD1 matching over 7 bases. The germline gives CDR1 SGHAT, CDR2 FQNNGV. The CDR3 covers 13 residues. V lost 5 bases to trimming and J lost 7 bases; unmatched junction nucleotides: 8. CDR3 amino acids: CASSQGVLGEQYF. The CDR3 nucleotides read TGTGCCAGCAGCCAGGGGGTGTTGGGGGAGCAGTACTTC.

The rearrangement uses TRBV5-1 and TRBJ1-6; 11 nucleotides match TRBD1. Per germline, CDR1 SGHRS and CDR2 YFSETQ. V gave up 4 bases and J gave up 7 bases; unmatched junction bases: 13. This CDR3 is 18 amino acids long. The CDR3 nucleotides are TGCGCCAGCAGCCCTATAGGACAGGGGGCATCAGCGAATTCACCCCTCCACTTT. Translation gives CASSPIGQGASANSPLHF. The full variable domain, in which reference TRBV5-1 and TRBJ1-6 provide the parts outside the CDR3, is KAGVTQTPRYLIKTRGQQVTLSCSPISGHRSVSWYQQTPGQGLQFLFEYFSETQRNKGNFPGRFSGRQFSNSRSEMNVSTLELGDSALYLCASSPIGQGASANSPLHFGNGTRLTVT.

Many counts were recorded for this clone. This chain uses TRBV5-4 with TRBJ2-6; the D gene is possibly TRBD2 (6 bases). There are 15 residues in the CDR3. The germline CDR1 and CDR2 sequences are SGHNT and YYREEE (reference sequence). V lost 4 bases and J lost 2, with 10 bases in between. CDR3 in DNA: TGTGCCAGCAGCGTCCCGGGAGCTGGGGCCAACGTCCTGACTTTC. It is translated as CASSVPGAGANVLTF.

The chain links TRBV19 to TRBJ2-1; D is unresolved. V lost 1 base to trimming and J lost 0 bases, with 7 bases between them. The CDR3 has 15 amino acids. Germline V gene lookup returns CDR1 LNHDA and CDR2 SQIVND (reference sequence). CDR3 nucleotides: TGTGCCAGTAGTATAGGGTACGACTCCTACAATGAGCAGTTCTTC. It yields the protein CASSIGYDSYNEQFF. Together with reference TRBV19 and TRBJ2-1, the CDR3 gives the full variable domain: DGGITQSPKYLFRKEGQNVTLSCEQNLNHDAMYWYRQDPGQGLRLIYYSQIVNDFQKGDIAEGYSVSREKKESFPLTVTSAQKNPTAFYLCASSIGYDSYNEQFFGPGTRLTVL.

The chain carries TRBV27 and TRBJ1-2; TRBD1 matches at 8 bases. The CDR3 consists of 16 residues. Germline CDR1 MNHEY, CDR2 SMNVEV (reference sequence). The junction had 13 bases not matched to a gene; V was cut back by 6 bases and J by 4 bases. The DNA of the CDR3 is TGTGCCAGCAGCTTAGGACCCCCAGGGGGCATCTATGGCTACACCTTC. Protein: CASSLGPPGGIYGYTF.

The rearrangement uses TRBV7-9 and TRBJ1-2; TRBD1 is a possible D gene (5 bases). CDR3 size: 16 residues. Germline loops: CDR1 SEHNR, CDR2 FQNEAQ (reference sequence). V was shortened by 4 bases and J by 6 bases, with 21 bases between the two germline ends. CDR3 protein: CASSSPDRLGINGYTF. CDR3 sequence (DNA): TGTGCCAGCAGCTCCCCTGACAGATTAGGGATCAATGGCTACACCTTC.

The V call is TRBV6-5, the J call TRBJ2-7, with 7 bases identical to TRBD1. With V trimmed by 9 bases and J by 0 bases, 5 bases remained unmatched. This CDR3 spans 13 amino acids. In germline, CDR1 is MNHEY, CDR2 SVGAGI. CDR3 amino acids: CASDRELSYEQYF. CDR3 coding DNA: TGTGCCAGTGACAGGGAACTCTCCTACGAGCAGTACTTC.

This clone came up once. The genes are TRBV6-5 and TRBJ1-1; D is ambiguous. This CDR3 contains 14 residues. Germline CDR1 is MNHEY and CDR2 is SVGAGI. V was pared by 0 bases and J by 5 bases, with 10 bases between. In nucleotides, the CDR3 is TGTGCCAGCAGTTACTCGGTAAGAGGGACTGAAGCTTTCTTT. Amino acids: CASSYSVRGTEAFF.

The chain joins TRBV5-4 to TRBJ2-1; D might be TRBD1 or TRBD2, each matching 5 bases. The CDR3 length is 14 residues. V was clipped by 3 bases and J by 4 bases, with 11 bases between them. CDR1 is SGHNT and CDR2 is YYREEE in the germline V gene (reference sequence). The CDR3 loop reads CASSSRDGYNEQFF. CDR3 sequence (DNA): TGTGCCAGCAGCTCCCGGGACGGATACAATGAGCAGTTCTTC.

The chain joins TRBV7-3 to TRBJ2-2, with TRBD2 matching 7 bases. The V gene end was trimmed by 2 bases and the J gene end by 3 bases; junction bases not matched to a gene: 6. This CDR3 is 16 amino acids long. From germline, CDR1 is SGHTA and CDR2 FQGTGA. CDR3 coding DNA: TGTGCCAGCAGCTTACGGGGCGGGGGTTACACCGGGGAGCTGTTTTTT. Protein: CASSLRGGGYTGELFF.

This chain connects TRBV5-1 to TRBJ2-7; D not resolved. V was cut by 4 bases and J by 2 bases, with 13 bases left in between. The CDR3 is 14 residues long. Germline V gene sequence: CDR1 SGHRS, CDR2 YFSETQ. In nucleotides, the CDR3 is TGCGCCAGCAGCCTCGTTCCGGGTACCTACGAGCAGTACTTC. Translated, it gives CASSLVPGTYEQYF.

V gene TRBV7-8 combines with J gene TRBJ2-5; D gene unclear. Germline V CDR1 and CDR2: SGHVS, FQNEAQ. This CDR3 spans 16 amino acids. The V gene lost 2 bases and the J gene lost 2 bases, with 15 bases spanning the gap. CDR3 DNA: TGTGCCAGCAGCTTAAGGGTCGGTAGTCCTCAAGAGACCCAGTACTTC. Protein sequence: CASSLRVGSPQETQYF. The full variable domain, rest sourced from reference TRBV7-8 and TRBJ2-5, is GAGVSQSPRYKVAKRGQDVALRCDPISGHVSLFWYQQALGQGPEFLTYFQNEAQLDKSGLPSDRFFAERPEGSVSTLKIQRTQQEDSAVYLCASSLRVGSPQETQYFGPGTRLLVL.

The chain joins TRBV7-9 to TRBJ1-5; no clear D. The germline gives CDR1 SEHNR, CDR2 FQNEAQ (reference sequence). V lost 6 bases, J lost 0 bases, and 15 bases lay in between. The CDR3 runs to 16 residues. DNA of the CDR3: TGTGCCAGCAGTCGCGGGGTCCCCAATAGCAATCAGCCCCAGCATTTT. It yields the protein CASSRGVPNSNQPQHF.

CDR3 sequence: CAWRRSGDYGYTF. CDR3 in DNA: TGTGCCTGGAGGAGGTCGGGGGACTATGGCTACACCTTC. The rearrangement uses TRBV30 and TRBJ1-2; tentative D call: TRBD1 (5 bases). Germline V CDR1 and CDR2: GTSNPN, SVGIG (reference sequence). The CDR3 runs 13 residues. V was pared by 3 bases and J by 3 bases, with 11 bases between.

This clone was seen a few times. The chain links TRBV28 to TRBJ1-4; possible D gene TRBD1, 5 bases. Germline lookup yields CDR1 MDHEN and CDR2 SYDVKM. This CDR3 has 15 residues. V lost 2 bases and J 7 bases, leaving 14 bases between the germline ends. The CDR3 sequence: CASSLIGEFSEKLFF. The CDR3 nucleotides are TGTGCCAGCAGTTTAATAGGGGAGTTTAGTGAAAAACTGTTTTTT.

J is TRBJ1-2 and V is TRBV5-4; tentative D call: TRBD1 (6 bases). Germline V lookup: CDR1 SGHNT, CDR2 YYREEE (reference sequence). The CDR3 consists of 16 residues. V was shortened by 0 bases and J by 4 bases, with 16 bases between the two germline ends. CDR3 protein: CASSLGRGARGYGYTF. Here the CDR3 DNA reads TGTGCCAGCAGCTTGGGGCGGGGGGCGCGAGGCTATGGCTACACCTTC.

The chain combines TRBV27 with TRBJ2-7, with 7 bases aligning to TRBD1. The V segment lost 7 bases and the J segment 3 bases; nucleotides outside the gene matches: 3. The CDR3 loop spans 12 amino acids. CDR1 is MNHEY, CDR2 SMNVEV, per germline (reference sequence). CDR3 residues: CASMGQIYEQYF. In nucleotides, the CDR3 is TGTGCCAGCATGGGACAGATCTACGAGCAGTACTTC.

This sequence joins TRBV24-1 and TRBJ2-1, with a possible D match to TRBD2 (5 bases). The germline V gene has CDR1 KGHDR and CDR2 SFDVKD. Trimming pared 4 bases from V and 8 bases from J, leaving 14 bases between. This CDR3 is 14 amino acids long. The CDR3 region is CATSDPGLGDEQFF. In nucleotides, the CDR3 is TGTGCCACCAGTGACCCGGGTCTCGGGGATGAGCAGTTCTTC.

This chain uses TRBV19 with TRBJ2-7; the match to TRBD2 covers 10 bases. The V gene end was trimmed by 4 bases and the J gene end by 3 bases; junction bases not matched to a gene: 12. The CDR3 has 17 amino acids. Germline values: CDR1 LNHDA, CDR2 SQIVND (reference sequence). CDR3 sequence: CASSTTRPGTSVYEQYF. For the CDR3, the DNA is TGTGCCAGTAGTACTACCCGACCCGGGACTAGCGTCTACGAGCAGTACTTC.

The genes are TRBV7-8 and TRBJ1-5; possibly TRBD1 for D (6 bases). V lost 2 bases to trimming and J lost 4 bases, with 12 bases between them. In germline, CDR1 is SGHVS, CDR2 FQNEAQ. The CDR3 covers 15 residues. CDR3 loop: CASSLSRTDNQPQHF. The DNA for the CDR3 is TGTGCCAGCAGCTTATCCCGGACAGATAATCAGCCCCAGCATTTT.

This chain joins TRBV10-1 and TRBJ1-1; 10 bases match TRBD1. This CDR3 is built from 14 residues. Germline CDR1 and CDR2: WNHNN and SYGVQD (reference sequence). V shed 4 bases, J shed 4 bases, and the junction held 3 bases outside the gene matches. Here the CDR3 reads CASSAGQGITEAFF. The CDR3 DNA reads TGCGCCAGCAGTGCGGGACAGGGGATCACTGAAGCTTTCTTT.

The chain has TRBV5-4 and TRBJ1-1; 7 positions match TRBD1. This CDR3 region has 16 residues. CDR1 and CDR2 (germline): SGHNT, YYREEE (reference sequence). The trim removed 4 bases at V and 0 bases at J, leaving 9 bases unmatched. CDR3 residues: CASSPTGSKMNTEAFF. CDR3 DNA: TGTGCCAGCAGCCCGACAGGGAGCAAGATGAACACTGAAGCTTTCTTT. Filled out from reference TRBV5-4 and TRBJ1-1, the complete variable domain reads ETGVTQSPTHLIKTRGQQVTLRCSSQSGHNTVSWYQQALGQGPQFIFQYYREEENGRGNFPPRFSGLQFPNYSSELNVNALELDDSALYLCASSPTGSKMNTEAFFGQGTRLTVV.